A single T cell receptor (beta chain) is shown here with its context. The sample originates from a study of technical replicates of blood from a few donors. The V and J ends lost 8 bases and 4 bases respectively, with 17 bases between them. The CDR3 totals 15 residues. Germline CDR1 and CDR2: LNHDA and SQIVND (reference sequence). Using immunoSEQ multiplex PCR, the repertoire was profiled, and TCRdb retains in-frame clones only, with some absent. The sample holds 65,000 to 95,000 clones, 80% to 90% seen once. The chain recombines TRBV19 with TRBJ2-2, with D possibly matching TRBD2 (6 bases). Sequencing input: PBMCs. The clonotype was recovered from a human donor in good health. Some clones in this sample may be carry-over from other donors' samples. CDR3 DNA sequence: TGTGCCAGTCAAGCGTCGGGGGAGGCCACCGGGGAGCTGTTTTTT. Translating it yields CASQASGEATGELFF.